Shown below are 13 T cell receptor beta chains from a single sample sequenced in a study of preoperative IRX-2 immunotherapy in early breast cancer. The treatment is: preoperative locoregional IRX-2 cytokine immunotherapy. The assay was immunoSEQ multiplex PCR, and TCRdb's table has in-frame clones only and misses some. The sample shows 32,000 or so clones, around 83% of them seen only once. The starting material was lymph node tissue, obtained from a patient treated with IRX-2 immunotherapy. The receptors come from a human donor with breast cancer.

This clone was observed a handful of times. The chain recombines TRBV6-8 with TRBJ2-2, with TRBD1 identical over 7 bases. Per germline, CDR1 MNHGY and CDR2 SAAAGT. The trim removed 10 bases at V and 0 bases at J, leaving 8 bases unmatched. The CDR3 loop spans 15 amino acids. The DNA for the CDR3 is TGTGCCATCAGCCTGACAGGGTCGAACACCGGGGAGCTGTTTTTT. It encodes CAISLTGSNTGELFF.

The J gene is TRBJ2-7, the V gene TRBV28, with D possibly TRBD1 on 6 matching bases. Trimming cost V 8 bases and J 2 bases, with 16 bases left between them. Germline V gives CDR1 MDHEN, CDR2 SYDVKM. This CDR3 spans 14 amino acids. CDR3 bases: TGTGCCAGCCAGGACCCGGACAGCGCCTACGAGCAGTACTTC. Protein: CASQDPDSAYEQYF.

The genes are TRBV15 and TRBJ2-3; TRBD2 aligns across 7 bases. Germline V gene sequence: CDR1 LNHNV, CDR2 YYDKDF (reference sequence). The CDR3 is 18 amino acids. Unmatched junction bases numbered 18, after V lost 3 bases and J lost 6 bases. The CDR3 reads CATSSWRRASGKQDTQYF. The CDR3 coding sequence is TGTGCCACCAGCAGCTGGCGTCGGGCCAGCGGGAAGCAGGATACGCAGTATTTT.

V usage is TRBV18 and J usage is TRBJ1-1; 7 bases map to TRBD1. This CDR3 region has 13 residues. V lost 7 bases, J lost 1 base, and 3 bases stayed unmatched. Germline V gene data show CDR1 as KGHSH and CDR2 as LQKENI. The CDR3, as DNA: TGTGCCAGCTTAGGACAGGAGAACACTGAAGCTTTCTTT. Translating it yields CASLGQENTEAFF.

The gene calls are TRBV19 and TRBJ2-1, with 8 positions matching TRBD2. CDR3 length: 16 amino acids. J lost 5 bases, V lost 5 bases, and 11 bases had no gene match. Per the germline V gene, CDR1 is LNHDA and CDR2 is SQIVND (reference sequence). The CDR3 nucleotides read TGTGCCAGTAGTTTCAATATAGCGGGACCGAACAATGAGCAGTTCTTC. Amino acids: CASSFNIAGPNNEQFF.

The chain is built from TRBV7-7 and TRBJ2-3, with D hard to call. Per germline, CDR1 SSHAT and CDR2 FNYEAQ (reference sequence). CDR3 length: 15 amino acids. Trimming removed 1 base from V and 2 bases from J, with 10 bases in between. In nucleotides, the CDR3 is TGTGCCAGCAGCTTAGAGTACCTCTACACAGATACGCAGTATTTT. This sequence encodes CASSLEYLYTDTQYF.

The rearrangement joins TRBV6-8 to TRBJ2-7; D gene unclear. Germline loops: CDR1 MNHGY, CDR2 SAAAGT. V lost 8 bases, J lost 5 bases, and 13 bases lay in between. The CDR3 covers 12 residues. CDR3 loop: CASLERPHEQYF. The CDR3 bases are TGTGCCAGCTTGGAGCGTCCCCACGAGCAGTACTTC.

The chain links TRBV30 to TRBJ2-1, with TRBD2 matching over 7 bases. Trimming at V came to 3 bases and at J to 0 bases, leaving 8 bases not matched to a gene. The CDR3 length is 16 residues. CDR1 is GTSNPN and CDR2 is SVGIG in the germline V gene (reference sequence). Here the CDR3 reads CAWRGLAGVSYNEQFF. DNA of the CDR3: TGTGCCTGGAGGGGCCTCGCGGGAGTCTCCTACAATGAGCAGTTCTTC.

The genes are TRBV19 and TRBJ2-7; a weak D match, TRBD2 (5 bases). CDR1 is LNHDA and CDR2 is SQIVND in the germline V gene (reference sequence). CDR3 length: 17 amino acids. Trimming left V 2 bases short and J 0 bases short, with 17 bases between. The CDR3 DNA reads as TGTGCCAGTAGTATAAGTCAGACCACGACTACCTCCTACGAGCAGTACTTC. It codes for CASSISQTTTTSYEQYF.

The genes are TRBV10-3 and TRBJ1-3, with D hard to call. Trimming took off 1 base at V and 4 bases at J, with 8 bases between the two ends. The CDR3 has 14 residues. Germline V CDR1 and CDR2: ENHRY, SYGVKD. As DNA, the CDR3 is TGTGCCATCAGTGAGTTTCAACAGGGAAACACCATATATTTT. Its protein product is CAISEFQQGNTIYF.

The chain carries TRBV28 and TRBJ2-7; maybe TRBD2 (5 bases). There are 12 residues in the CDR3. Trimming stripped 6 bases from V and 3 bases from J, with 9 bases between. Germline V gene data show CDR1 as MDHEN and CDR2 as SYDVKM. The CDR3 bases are TGTGCCAGCAGGAGGGCCAACTACGAGCAGTACTTC. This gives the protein CASRRANYEQYF. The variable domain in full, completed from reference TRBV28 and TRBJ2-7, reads DVKVTQSSRYLVKRTGEKVFLECVQDMDHENMFWYRQDPGLGLRLIYFSYDVKMKEKGDIPEGYSVSREKKERFSLILESASTNQTSMYLCASRRANYEQYFGPGTRLTVT.

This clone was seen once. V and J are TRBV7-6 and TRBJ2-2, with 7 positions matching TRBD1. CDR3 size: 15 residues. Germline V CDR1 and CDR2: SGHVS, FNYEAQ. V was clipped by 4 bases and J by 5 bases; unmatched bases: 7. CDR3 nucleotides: TGTGCCAGCAGCTCAATGACAGGGTCTACCGGGGAGCTGTTTTTT. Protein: CASSSMTGSTGELFF. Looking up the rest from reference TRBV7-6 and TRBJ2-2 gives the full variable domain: GAGVSQSPRYKVTKRGQDVALRCDPISGHVSLYWYRQALGQGPEFLTYFNYEAQQDKSGLPNDRFSAERPEGSISTLTIQRTEQRDSAMYRCASSSMTGSTGELFFGEGSRLTVL.

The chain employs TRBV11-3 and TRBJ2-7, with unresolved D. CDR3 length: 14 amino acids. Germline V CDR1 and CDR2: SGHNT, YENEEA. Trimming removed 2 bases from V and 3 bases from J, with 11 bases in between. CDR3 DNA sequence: TGTGCCAGCAGCTTACACGCAGGAAGCTACGAGCAGTACTTC. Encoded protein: CASSLHAGSYEQYF.